Presented here are 4 T cell receptor beta chains from one specimen sequenced in a study of T cells after yellow fever vaccination (dated by TCRdb to about 2019). Library creation used 5' RACE. Sequencer: Illumina HiSeq 2500. Through fastp at Q25 and MiXCR, TCRdb rebuilt clones from the public reads, retaining in-frame beta chains. Rows with a matching CDR3 protein are joined into one entry that keeps the most common DNA and genes. This sample gives 500,000 to 550,000 distinct CDR3 sequences in total; 21% of them show up just once. In total, the top ten clones hold about a sixth of the sample. The treatment or condition label corresponds to: live attenuated yellow fever vaccine strain. Specimen: PBMCs, collected 21 days after the first yellow fever vaccination. The receptor source for this set is a man younger than 35 who received the YFV17D yellow fever vaccine.

This clonotype occurred a few times. The V and J genes are TRBV28 and TRBJ1-5, with TRBD1 matching over 8 bases. CDR3 length: 15 amino acids. Germline V gene data show CDR1 as MDHEN and CDR2 as SYDVKM. Losses at the gene ends were 6 bases for V and 1 base for J; bases not matched to a gene: 5. CDR3 region: CASRTGEASNQPQHF. In DNA form, the CDR3 reads TGTGCCAGCAGGACAGGGGAGGCAAGCAATCAGCCCCAGCATTTT.

This chain uses TRBV6-2 or TRBV6-3 with TRBJ2-3; no firm D call. Germline V gene data show CDR1 as MNHEY and CDR2 as SVGEGT. The CDR3 loop spans 16 amino acids. Trimming took off 2 bases at V and 2 bases at J, with 14 bases between the two ends. For the CDR3, the DNA is TGTGCCAGCAGTTACCCAGGCAGCCAAGCCACAGATACGCAGTATTTT. This sequence encodes CASSYPGSQATDTQYF.

Ten or more counts support this clonotype. The chain has TRBV3-1 and TRBJ2-7; TRBD2 aligns across 9 bases. CDR1 is LGHDT and CDR2 is YNNKEL in the germline V gene (reference sequence). The length of the CDR3 is 14 residues. The ends lost 2 bases at V and 5 bases at J; junction bases unmatched: 4. In DNA, the CDR3 is TGTGCCAGCAGCCAAATTCTAGCGGGGAACGAGCAGTACTTC. Translating gives CASSQILAGNEQYF.

The genes are TRBV11-3 and TRBJ2-5; D might be TRBD2 (6 bases). Trimming left V 5 bases short and J 7 bases short, with 14 bases between. The CDR3 is 13 residues long. CDR1 and CDR2 (germline): SGHNT, YENEEA. CDR3: CASSILGGSTQYF. CDR3 sequence (DNA): TGTGCCAGCAGCATTTTGGGAGGTTCGACCCAGTACTTC.